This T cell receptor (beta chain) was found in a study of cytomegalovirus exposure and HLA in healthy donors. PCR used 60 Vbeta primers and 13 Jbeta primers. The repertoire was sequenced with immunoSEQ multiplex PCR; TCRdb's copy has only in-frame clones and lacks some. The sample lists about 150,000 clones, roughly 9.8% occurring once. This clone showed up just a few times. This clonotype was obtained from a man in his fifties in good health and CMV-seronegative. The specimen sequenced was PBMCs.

CDR3 nucleotides: TGTGCCAGCAGTGAACTAGCGGGGAACACCGGGGAGCTGTTTTTT. Protein: CASSELAGNTGELFF. This sequence joins TRBV2 and TRBJ2-2; 8 bases align to TRBD2. CDR3 length: 15 amino acids. Germline trimming cut 2 bases from V and 1 base from J; bases unmatched to any gene: 0. Per germline, CDR1 SNHLY and CDR2 FYNNEI.